The 28 T cell receptor beta chains below come from one sample, sequenced in a study of somatic mutations in cytotoxic T cells in rheumatoid arthritis. TCRdb's copy holds only in-frame clones and misses some; the assay was immunoSEQ multiplex PCR. Altogether about 27,000 clones are present, approximately 73% being singletons, with the ten largest covering approximately 10%. The sequenced sample was CD8+ T cells sorted from blood. The receptors shown here come from a woman aged 18-35 years in good health.

This chain uses TRBV25-1 with TRBJ2-2, with D unresolved. The length of the CDR3 is 15 residues. V gave up 2 bases and J gave up 4 bases, with 11 bases separating them. Germline CDR1 and CDR2: MGHDK and SYGVNS. DNA for the CDR3: TGTGCCAGCAGTGAACCGGGTCTCTTCACCGGGGAGCTGTTTTTT. It translates to CASSEPGLFTGELFF.

The chain recombines TRBV28 with TRBJ2-5, with 8 bases that match TRBD1. Germline V lookup: CDR1 MDHEN, CDR2 SYDVKM. V shed 11 bases, J shed 2 bases, and the junction held 7 bases outside the gene matches. CDR3 length equals 13 residues. This CDR3 is CAGKWTGQETQYF. In DNA, the CDR3 is TGTGCCGGTAAATGGACAGGGCAAGAGACCCAGTACTTC.

The V gene is TRBV4-1, the J gene TRBJ1-2; no clear D gene. The CDR3 has 13 amino acids. Germline V CDR1 and CDR2: MGHRA, YSYEKL. Between the trimmed V and J ends, which lost 1 base and 4 bases, there was a span of 7 bases. The CDR3 here is CASSQGGPYGYTF. The CDR3 region has the DNA TGCGCCAGCAGCCAAGGTGGCCCCTATGGCTACACCTTC.

The chain has TRBV7-9 and TRBJ2-7, with D hard to call. CDR3 length: 14 residues. The V and J ends lost 1 base and 7 bases respectively, with 14 bases between them. Germline-derived CDR1 and CDR2 are SEHNR and FQNEAQ (reference sequence). The CDR3 reads CASSLEETFGEQYF. Here the CDR3 DNA reads TGTGCCAGCAGCTTAGAGGAGACTTTTGGGGAGCAGTACTTC.

The rearrangement links TRBV7-9 to TRBJ1-1; D not certain. From germline, CDR1 is SEHNR and CDR2 FQNEAQ (reference sequence). Trimming stripped 5 bases from V and 3 bases from J, with 13 bases between. The length of the CDR3 is 14 residues. In nucleotides, the CDR3 is TGTGCCAGCAGCCATTATTCTCTGGACACTGAAGCTTTCTTT. Protein product: CASSHYSLDTEAFF.

This clone was recorded once. The CDR3 nucleotides are TGTGCCAGCAGTGAGCGGCCACTTGGCACAGATACGCAGTATTTT. Translating gives CASSERPLGTDTQYF. This chain connects TRBV6-4 to TRBJ2-3; D ambiguous. V dropped 3 bases and J dropped 1 base, with 11 bases sitting between them. The CDR3 extends over 15 amino acids. CDR1 and CDR2 from the germline V gene are MRHNA and SNTAGT.

The chain uses TRBV13 and TRBJ2-1; 8 nucleotides align to TRBD2. The germline gives CDR1 PRHDT, CDR2 FYEKMQ (reference sequence). Germline trimming cut 8 bases from V and 4 bases from J; bases unmatched to any gene: 7. CDR3 length equals 14 residues. The CDR3 nucleotides are TGTGCCAGCGGGCCCAGCGGGGGTTACAATGAGCAGTTCTTC. Amino acid sequence: CASGPSGGYNEQFF.

This clone was recorded only once. The V and J genes are TRBV5-6 and TRBJ2-7; TRBD1 might be the D (6 bases). Trimming left V 1 base short and J 0 bases short, with 11 bases between. The CDR3 spans 15 residues. Per germline, CDR1 SGHDT and CDR2 YYEEEE. The CDR3 nucleotides are TGTGCCAGCAGCTTGCTCAGGGGCCACTCCTACGAGCAGTACGTC. Residues: CASSLLRGHSYEQYV.

A few counts support this clone. This sequence joins TRBV28 and TRBJ2-7, with TRBD2 matching 11 bases. With 5 bases clipped from V and 2 bases from J, the junction kept 2 bases outside the gene matches. The CDR3 covers 14 residues. Germline loops: CDR1 MDHEN, CDR2 SYDVKM. CDR3: CASSALAGAYEQYF. In nucleotides, the CDR3 is TGTGCCAGCAGTGCACTAGCGGGAGCCTACGAGCAGTACTTC.

This clone was seen only a few times. The rearrangement uses TRBV7-6 and TRBJ2-5; D gene ambiguous. With 3 bases removed from V and 4 bases from J, the gap between germline ends came to 9 bases. CDR3 length: 13 residues. Germline-derived CDR1 and CDR2 are SGHVS and FNYEAQ. Here the CDR3 reads CASSFRFGETQYF. DNA of the CDR3: TGTGCCAGCAGCTTTCGTTTCGGAGAGACCCAGTACTTC. Supplemented by reference TRBV7-6 and TRBJ2-5, the full variable domain reads GAGVSQSPRYKVTKRGQDVALRCDPISGHVSLYWYRQALGQGPEFLTYFNYEAQQDKSGLPNDRFSAERPEGSISTLTIQRTEQRDSAMYRCASSFRFGETQYFGPGTRLLVL.

The chain uses TRBV13 and TRBJ2-4; 8 bases agree with TRBD1. J gave up 7 bases and V 5 bases, and 7 bases lay outside the gene matches. This CDR3 is 14 amino acids long. CDR1 and CDR2 (germline): PRHDT, FYEKMQ (reference sequence). The CDR3 DNA sequence: TGTGCCAGCAGCCAGGGGGCGCTGGGGAACATTCAGTACTTC. This codes for CASSQGALGNIQYF. Variable domain in full (rest from reference TRBV13 and TRBJ2-4): AAGVIQSPRHLIKEKRETATLKCYPIPRHDTVYWYQQGPGQDPQFLISFYEKMQSDKGSIPDRFSAQQFSDYHSELNMSSLELGDSALYFCASSQGALGNIQYFGAGTRLSVL.

The rearrangement joins TRBV6-5 to TRBJ2-3; the D gene is possibly TRBD1 (5 bases). The CDR3 consists of 14 residues. Deletions cut 8 bases from V and 3 bases from J, with 15 bases between. The germline CDR1 and CDR2 sequences are MNHEY and SVGAGI. CDR3 nucleotide sequence: TGTGCCAGCGGAAGCACCAAGGGGACAGATACGCAGTATTTT. Translated, it gives CASGSTKGTDTQYF.

V usage is TRBV9 and J usage is TRBJ1-1, with 7 bases lining up with TRBD1. Per germline, CDR1 SGDLS and CDR2 YYNGEE. The CDR3 has 14 amino acids. With V trimmed by 0 bases and J by 5 bases, 4 bases remained unmatched. The CDR3 here is CASSVAYRGTEAFF. The CDR3 DNA follows: TGTGCCAGCAGCGTAGCCTACAGGGGAACTGAAGCTTTCTTT.

The genes are TRBV5-1 and TRBJ1-4, with unresolved D. This CDR3 region has 13 residues. CDR1 is SGHRS and CDR2 is YFSETQ in the germline V gene. V lost 1 base and J 7 bases, leaving 8 bases between the germline ends. The chain's CDR3 is CASSLIGSEKLFF. The CDR3 region has the DNA TGCGCCAGCAGCTTGATCGGGTCTGAAAAACTGTTTTTT.

This clone is medium-sized in the sample. V is TRBV7-9 and J is TRBJ1-1, with a weak D call TRBD1 (5 bases). This CDR3 has 13 residues. CDR1 and CDR2 (germline): SEHNR, FQNEAQ (reference sequence). The V and J ends lost 5 bases and 5 bases respectively, with 12 bases between them. The CDR3 loop reads CASSPRGLTEAFF. Written as DNA, the CDR3 is TGTGCCAGCAGCCCCCGGGGCTTAACTGAAGCTTTCTTT.

The chain is built from TRBV23-1 and TRBJ1-4, with D unresolved. TRBV23-1 is an ORF; its function is uncertain. The CDR3 extends over 16 amino acids. The V gene lost 3 bases and the J gene lost 8 bases, with 19 bases spanning the gap. DNA for the CDR3: TGCGCCAGCAGTCATCACCCCTTCGGGCGATCGGAAAAACTGTTTTTT. Its protein is CASSHHPFGRSEKLFF.

The V call is TRBV7-9, the J call TRBJ1-2, with 7 nucleotides matching TRBD1. The CDR3 runs to 15 residues. Germline loops: CDR1 SEHNR, CDR2 FQNEAQ (reference sequence). J lost 8 bases, V lost 4 bases, and 13 bases had no gene match. CDR3 DNA: TGTGCCAGCAGCTCTAAACCGACAGGGAATGAAGGCTACACCTTC. This translates into CASSSKPTGNEGYTF.

This chain connects TRBV28 to TRBJ2-3; 7 bases align to TRBD2. Looked up from germline, CDR1 is MDHEN and CDR2 is SYDVKM. There are 12 residues in the CDR3. V lost 5 bases to trimming and J lost 10 bases; unmatched junction nucleotides: 6. The CDR3, as DNA: TGTGCCAGCAGTACGACTAGCCTCGCGCAGTATTTT. As protein: CASSTTSLAQYF.

The rearrangement uses TRBV27 and TRBJ2-7, with 9 positions matching TRBD2. Germline V lookup: CDR1 MNHEY, CDR2 SMNVEV (reference sequence). CDR3 length: 16 residues. The J segment lost 0 bases and the V segment lost 4 bases, leaving 7 bases of the junction unmatched. The CDR3: CASSSRLAESSYEQYF. The CDR3 DNA is TGTGCCAGCAGTTCGAGACTAGCGGAGAGCTCCTACGAGCAGTACTTC.

The rearrangement joins TRBV7-8 to TRBJ2-5; D possibly uses TRBD1 or TRBD2 (5 bases each). Germline lookup yields CDR1 SGHVS and CDR2 FQNEAQ. The V and J ends lost 4 bases and 5 bases respectively, with 17 bases between them. CDR3 size: 15 residues. The CDR3 DNA reads TGTGCCAGCAGCTCCTATGAGGGGAAGCATGAGACCCAGTACTTC. This codes for CASSSYEGKHETQYF.

The rearrangement links TRBV11-2 to TRBJ2-5; 8 bases fit TRBD1. The V segment lost 5 bases and the J segment 3 bases; nucleotides outside the gene matches: 11. Germline CDR1 is SGHAT and CDR2 is FQNNGV. The CDR3 runs to 16 residues. The CDR3 spells CASSPRLQGAEETQYF. The CDR3 nucleotides are TGTGCCAGCAGCCCGCGCCTCCAGGGGGCCGAAGAGACCCAGTACTTC.

The chain is built from TRBV13 and TRBJ2-3, with 11 bases identical to TRBD2. The CDR3 sequence is 15 residues long. Trimming removed 4 bases from V and 6 bases from J; junction bases left unmatched: 6. The germline CDR1 and CDR2 sequences are PRHDT and FYEKMQ (reference sequence). The CDR3 here is CASSSRLAGLDTQYF. CDR3 in DNA: TGTGCCAGCAGCTCGAGACTAGCGGGGTTGGATACGCAGTATTTT.

This rearrangement joins TRBV7-5 to TRBJ2-2; the table names TRBD2, a call not compared with the DNA. TRBV7-5 is a known pseudogene. This CDR3 has 16 amino acids. The CDR3 protein is CARSPPKTGGGGELFF. CDR3 nucleotides: TGTGCCAGAAGCCCACCGAAGACGGGGGGGGGCGGGGAGCTGTTTTTT.

V gene TRBV28 combines with J gene TRBJ2-2; 7 bases are a match to TRBD1. CDR1 is MDHEN, CDR2 SYDVKM, per germline. The CDR3 has 15 amino acids. The V gene end was trimmed by 4 bases and the J gene end by 4 bases; junction bases not matched to a gene: 6. The CDR3 loop is CASSYTGEGTGELFF. In DNA, the CDR3 is TGTGCCAGCAGTTATACAGGGGAAGGCACCGGGGAGCTGTTTTTT.

The V call is TRBV27, the J call TRBJ1-3, with TRBD1 as a possible D gene (6 bases). V lost 6 bases and J 0 bases, leaving 12 bases between the germline ends. CDR3 length equals 15 residues. Germline V lookup: CDR1 MNHEY, CDR2 SMNVEV (reference sequence). This CDR3 reads CASSPDRSSGNTIYF. Written as DNA, the CDR3 is TGTGCCAGCAGCCCGGACAGAAGCTCTGGAAACACCATATATTTT.

The V call is TRBV18, the J call TRBJ2-1, with D possibly being TRBD1 (5 bases). V lost 3 bases to trimming and J lost 7 bases, with 10 bases between them. The CDR3 extends over 13 amino acids. The germline V gene has CDR1 KGHSH and CDR2 LQKENI. DNA for the CDR3: TGTGCCAGCTCACCCAGATCAGGGAATGAGCAGTTCTTC. Translation: CASSPRSGNEQFF. The full variable domain, completed using reference TRBV18 and TRBJ2-1, is NAGVMQNPRHLVRRRGQEARLRCSPMKGHSHVYWYRQLPEEGLKFMVYLQKENIIDESGMPKERFSAEFPKEGPSILRIQQVVRGDSAAYFCASSPRSGNEQFFGPGTRLTVL.

V and J are TRBV28 and TRBJ1-6, with D unclear. The CDR3 consists of 14 residues. Germline loops: CDR1 MDHEN, CDR2 SYDVKM. The V end was cut by 3 bases, the J end by 6 bases, with 9 bases between. The CDR3 protein is CASSFGEANSPLHF. Written as DNA, the CDR3 is TGTGCCAGCAGTTTCGGGGAGGCTAATTCACCCCTCCACTTT.

This clone was recorded once. The chain joins TRBV7-8 to TRBJ2-3; D unresolved. Per the germline V gene, CDR1 is SGHVS and CDR2 is FQNEAQ. The ends were cut back, 2 bases at V and 4 bases at J, with 4 bases in the middle. The length of the CDR3 is 12 residues. The CDR3 DNA sequence: TGTGCCAGCAGCTTATTTTCAGATACGCAGTATTTT. The encoded protein is CASSLFSDTQYF.